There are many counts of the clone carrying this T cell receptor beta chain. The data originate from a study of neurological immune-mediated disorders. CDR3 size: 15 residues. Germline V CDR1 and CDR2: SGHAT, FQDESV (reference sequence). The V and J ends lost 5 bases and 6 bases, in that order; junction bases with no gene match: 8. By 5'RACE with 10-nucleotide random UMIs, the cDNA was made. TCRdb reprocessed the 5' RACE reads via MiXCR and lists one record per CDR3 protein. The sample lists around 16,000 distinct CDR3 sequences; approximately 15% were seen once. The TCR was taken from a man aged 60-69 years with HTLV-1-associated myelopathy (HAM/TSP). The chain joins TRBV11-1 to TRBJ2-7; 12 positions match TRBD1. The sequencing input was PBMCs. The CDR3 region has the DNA TGTGCCAGCAGCCCAATGGGGACAGGGGGCGGCGAGCAGTACTTC. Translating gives CASSPMGTGGGEQYF.